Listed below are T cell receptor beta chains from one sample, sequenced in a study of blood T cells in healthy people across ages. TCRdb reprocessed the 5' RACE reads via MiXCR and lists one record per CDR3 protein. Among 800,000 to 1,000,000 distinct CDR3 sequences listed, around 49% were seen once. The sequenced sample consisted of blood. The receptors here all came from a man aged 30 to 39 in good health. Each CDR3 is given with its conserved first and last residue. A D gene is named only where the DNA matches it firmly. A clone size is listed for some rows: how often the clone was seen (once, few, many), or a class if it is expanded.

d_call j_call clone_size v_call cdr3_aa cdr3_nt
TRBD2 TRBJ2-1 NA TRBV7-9 CASNPPTGGPSEQFF TGTGCCAGCAACCCCCCTACGGGGGGGCCGAGTGAGCAGTTCTTC
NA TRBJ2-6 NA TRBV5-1 CASSLERPSGANVLTF TGCGCCAGCAGCTTGGAACGGCCCTCTGGGGCCAACGTCCTGACTTTC
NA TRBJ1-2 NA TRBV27 CASSLVVGNYGYTF TGTGCCAGCAGTTTGGTTGTGGGAAACTATGGCTACACCTTC
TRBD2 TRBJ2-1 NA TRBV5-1 CASSFLAGGARYNEQFF TGCGCCAGCAGCTTCCTAGCGGGGGGCGCCCGGTACAATGAGCAGTTCTTC
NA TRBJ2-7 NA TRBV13 CASSSSRAGTVEQYF TGTGCCAGCAGCTCATCACGCGCAGGGACCGTCGAGCAGTACTTC
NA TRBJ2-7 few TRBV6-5 CASREGTTRAYEQYF TGTGCCAGCAGGGAAGGGACAACTAGGGCCTACGAGCAGTACTTC
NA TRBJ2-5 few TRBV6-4 CASLWGTLQETQYF TGTGCCAGCTTGTGGGGGACCCTCCAAGAGACCCAGTACTTC
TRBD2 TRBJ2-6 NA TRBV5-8 CASSLFGRELSGANVLTF TGTGCCAGCAGCTTGTTCGGGCGGGAGCTCTCTGGGGCCAACGTCCTGACTTTC
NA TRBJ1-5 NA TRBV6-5 CASRTSFNSNQPQHF TGTGCCAGCAGGACAAGCTTTAATAGCAATCAGCCCCAGCATTTT
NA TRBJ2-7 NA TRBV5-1 CAREFYEQYF TGCGCCAGGGAATTCTACGAGCAGTACTTC
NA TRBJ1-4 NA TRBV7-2 CASSLEAGALNEKLFF TGTGCCAGCAGCTTAGAGGCAGGGGCCCTCAATGAAAAACTGTTTTTT
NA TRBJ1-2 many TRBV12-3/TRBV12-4 CASSFGDGNYGYTF TGTGCCAGCAGTTTCGGGGACGGGAACTATGGCTACACCTTC
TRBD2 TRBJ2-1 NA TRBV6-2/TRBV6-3 CASGSRGGMYNEQFF TGTGCCAGCGGCTCCCGGGGGGGCATGTACAATGAGCAGTTCTTC
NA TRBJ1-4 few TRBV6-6 CASSRENVLEKLFF TGTGCCAGCAGTAGGGAAAATGTGCTTGAAAAACTGTTTTTT